This T cell receptor beta chain was recovered during a study of cytomegalovirus exposure and HLA in healthy donors. The study ran its PCR with 60 Vbeta and 13 Jbeta primers. Data came from immunoSEQ multiplex PCR; TCRdb stores just in-frame clones and leaves some out. Among fewer than 150,000 clones, roughly 73% were seen once, and the ten largest hold 13% to 15%. This CDR3 has 16 amino acids. Germline trimming cut 5 bases from V and 0 bases from J; bases unmatched to any gene: 8. CDR1 is SGHNT and CDR2 is YYREEE in the germline V gene (reference sequence). The source is a human donor in good health. The gene calls are TRBV5-4 and TRBJ2-3; 8 bases match TRBD2. Sequenced sample: PBMCs. CDR3 sequence reads: CASRLGLASSTDTQYF. Written as DNA, the CDR3 is TGTGCCAGCAGGCTAGGACTAGCCTCTAGCACAGATACGCAGTATTTT.